This T cell receptor (beta chain) was documented in a study of shared clonotypes between healthy human individuals (TCRdb year 2020). General notes on the study: The cohort comprised a couple of women and a few men aged 18 to 49 years. For each donor, CD4 naive and CD4 memory were each given three plates, CD8 naive was given two plates, and CD8 memory was given one plate. To estimate repertoire size and how much clonotypes are shared between individuals, the study performed deep sequencing of blood TCR repertoires from roughly five healthy adults. Leukapheresis yielded between about 0.9 and 9.5 billion PBMCs per donor. Different laboratories and diverse techniques were used to prepare libraries and sequence TCR repertoires, to increase sequencing depth and limit assay-specific biases.

Points on this clone: The clone's antigen remains unknown. Qualities for individual bases were not recorded, and no much larger clone is one base off.

There are 14 amino acids in the CDR3, from cysteine to phenylalanine inclusive. Only the CDR3 portion is preserved as DNA: 42 bases, with reading frame beginning at the first base. As encoded in the germline V gene, CDR1 is SGHTA while CDR2 is FQGNSA. V was cut back by 7 bases and J by 3 bases, leaving a gap of 15 bases between them. Donors were healthy HIV-negative adults with no recently reported acute infections or vaccinations. All donors were Caucasian adults living in Nashville, Tennessee, USA. CD4+ T cells were enriched by magnetic negative selection, after which naive cells were positively selected on CD45RA and the negative fraction was taken as the memory subset. After blood collection by leukapheresis, PBMCs were isolated using Ficoll-Histopaque density gradient centrifugation and then cryopreserved in the vapor phase of liquid nitrogen. Analytical flow cytometry was used to check the purity and quantity of each magnetically sorted T cell population. Genomic DNA was isolated from every sorted fraction and measured by UV absorbance on a Nanodrop 2000c.

Using the deep immunoSEQ assay, multiplex PCR amplified TCR CDR3 regions from genomic DNA. Extracted genomic DNA from each cell subset was distributed evenly across all wells of several immunoSEQ 96-well plates, and each plate was treated as a replicate. Each replicate PCR for sorted subsets received 150 to 250 ng genomic DNA, equal to about 29,000 T cell genomes. Purified libraries were measured with a Qubit 3.0 fluorometer, size-checked on a Bioanalyzer 2100, and measured again with the KAPA Library Quantification kit. Every immunoSEQ 96-well plate was sequenced on a dedicated single-read 150-cycle Illumina NextSeq 550 flow cell. The authors processed their data as follows. The immunoSEQ output contained only junctional sequences without quality scores, so filtering could not match that applied to full-length reads. To assign V/J genes and CDR3, sequences were annotated against IMGT germline references using PyIR, a Python wrapper for IgBLAST v1.9. Any read was removed if the V/J assignment was weak (E-value above 1e-6), the CDR3 was missing, or the read contained stop codons, out-of-frame junctions, or ambiguous translated residues. V3J clonotypes were defined by identical inferred V gene, J gene, and CDR3 amino acid sequence. The percentage overlap between two repertoires was calculated by dividing the number of shared unique clonotypes by the size of the smaller repertoire. Three approaches were used to assess repertoire richness: RTK rarefaction, the Chao1 estimator, and Recon v2.1 estimates of unobserved clonotypes. Generation probabilities were computed with OLGA for all TCRbeta clonotypes obtained by the gDNA method from a handful of donors. Sourced from immuneACCESS, this table was stored by TCRdb with only in-frame sequences that have V and J called. A share of the clones is absent; for the studies checked, an unresolved V gene accounts for under half, and the remainder has no known explanation. From that table come the V and J calls and clone size; the DNA was used to work out D and trimming. Recorded for this sample are 2 million to 2.5 million clones; around 95% of them occurred a single time. The top ten hold 0.1% to 0.15% of the sample.

Results the study describes overall, beyond this receptor: Only blood was sampled, and tissue TCR repertoires likely differ from those in blood. Rarefaction of sorted-subset datasets indicated incomplete sequencing despite the large sequencing depth. The genetic and exposure-history diversity represented was limited by the small number of donors. Higher generation probabilities were observed for clonotypes shared by all four sorted-subset donors than for non-shared clonotypes. Larger estimated clonotype richness was generally found for naive subsets than for memory subsets. When a handful of donors were compared, the shared fraction of clonotypes was roughly 4.8% for naive CD4, approximately 3.5% for naive CD8, 2.3% for memory CD4, and under 0.5% for memory CD8. Based on pairwise subsampling, the degree of clonotype sharing among donors was expected to be affected by sequencing depth.

The sequence was collected from a man younger than 35 in good health. The sequenced sample was naive CD4+ T cells sorted from blood. The cell subset or site label for this specimen denotes: CD45RA+ positively selected. The rearrangement combines TRBV7-2 with TRBJ1-2, with the D gene not clear enough to name. The CDR3 region has the sequence CASTGLTEYYGYTF. The bases are TGTGCCAGCACGGGGTTGACGGAATACTATGGCTACACCTTC.